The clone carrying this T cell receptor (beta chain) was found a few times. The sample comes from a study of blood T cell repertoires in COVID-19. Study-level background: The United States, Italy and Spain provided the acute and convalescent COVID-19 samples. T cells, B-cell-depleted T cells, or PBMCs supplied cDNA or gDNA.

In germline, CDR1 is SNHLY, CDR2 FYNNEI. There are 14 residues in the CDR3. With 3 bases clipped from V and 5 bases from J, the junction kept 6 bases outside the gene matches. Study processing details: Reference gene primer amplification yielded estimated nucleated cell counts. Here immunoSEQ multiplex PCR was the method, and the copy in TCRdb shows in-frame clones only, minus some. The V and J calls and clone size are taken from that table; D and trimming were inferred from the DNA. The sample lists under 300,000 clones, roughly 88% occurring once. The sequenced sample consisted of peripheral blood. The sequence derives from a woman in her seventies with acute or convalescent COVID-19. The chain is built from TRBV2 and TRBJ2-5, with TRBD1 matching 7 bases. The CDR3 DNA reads TGTGCCAGCAGTGACATGGGACAGTCGGAGACCCAGTACTTC. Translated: CASSDMGQSETQYF.